The next 14 T cell receptor beta chains were all read from a single sample in a study of OX40 agonist ivuxolimab in advanced cancers. The protocol was immunoSEQ multiplex PCR, while the TCRdb copy is restricted to in-frame clones and leaves out a portion. Among more than 45,000 clones, about 91% were seen once, and the ten largest hold 3% to 4%. The source material was CD4+ or CD8+ T cells sorted from blood, sampled in a trial of the OX40 agonist ivuxolimab. The receptor set was obtained from an adult with an advanced solid tumor such as melanoma, head and neck, liver or kidney cancer.

V gene TRBV28 combines with J gene TRBJ2-3; 7 positions match TRBD1. This CDR3 contains 15 residues. CDR1 MDHEN and CDR2 SYDVKM come from the germline V gene. V lost 0 bases, J lost 5 bases, and 5 bases stayed unmatched. CDR3 nucleotides: TGTGCCAGCAGTTTATGGACAGGGTTGGAAGATACGCAGTATTTT. It translates to CASSLWTGLEDTQYF. Looking up the rest from reference TRBV28 and TRBJ2-3 gives the full variable domain: DVKVTQSSRYLVKRTGEKVFLECVQDMDHENMFWYRQDPGLGLRLIYFSYDVKMKEKGDIPEGYSVSREKKERFSLILESASTNQTSMYLCASSLWTGLEDTQYFGPGTRLTVL.

Details on this clone: The sample contains more than one DNA sequence encoding this CDR3. The chain employs TRBV7-9 and TRBJ2-7; D is tentatively TRBD1 or TRBD2 (5 bases each). The CDR3 spans 14 residues. CDR1 SEHNR and CDR2 FQNEAQ come from the germline V gene (reference sequence). Trimming took 5 bases from V and 0 from J, leaving 11 bases between them. The CDR3 DNA is TGTGCCAGCAGCCCACCCGGGGCCTCCTACGAGCAGTACTTC. Amino acids: CASSPPGASYEQYF.

J is TRBJ2-7 and V is TRBV4-2, with D maybe TRBD1 (5 bases). Germline CDR1 and CDR2: LGHNA and YNFKEQ. Trimming cost V 6 bases and J 2 bases, with 11 bases left between them. This CDR3 spans 13 amino acids. The CDR3 region is CASSPWGTYEQYF. CDR3 DNA sequence: TGTGCCAGCAGTCCCTGGGGCACCTACGAGCAGTACTTC.

The chain is built from TRBV11-2 and TRBJ1-2; D remains ambiguous. The CDR3 totals 15 residues. The ends were cut back, 0 bases at V and 4 bases at J, with 12 bases in the middle. CDR1 and CDR2 (germline): SGHAT, FQNNGV. CDR3 protein: CASSLDPPPGYGYTF. CDR3 bases: TGTGCCAGCAGCTTAGATCCGCCGCCAGGCTATGGCTACACCTTC.

This clone was seen just once. The chain is built from TRBV27 and TRBJ2-2; D is unresolved. With 6 bases removed from V and 0 bases from J, the gap between germline ends came to 5 bases. Germline V gives CDR1 MNHEY, CDR2 SMNVEV (reference sequence). CDR3 length: 13 residues. CDR3 DNA sequence: TGTGCCAGCAGAGGTCCGAACACCGGGGAGCTGTTTTTT. This sequence encodes CASRGPNTGELFF.

V usage is TRBV6-1 and J usage is TRBJ2-5; 7 bases line up with TRBD2. CDR1 is MNHNS, CDR2 SASEGT, per germline. There are 15 residues in the CDR3. The J segment lost 5 bases and the V segment lost 4 bases, leaving 10 bases of the junction unmatched. The CDR3: CASSARLAGGETQYF. CDR3 coding DNA: TGTGCCAGCAGTGCCCGACTAGCTGGGGGGGAGACCCAGTACTTC.

As DNA, the CDR3 is TGTGCCAGCAGCTTAGGCGGGAGTGGTACAGATACGCAGTATTTT. It codes for CASSLGGSGTDTQYF. The chain links TRBV7-3 to TRBJ2-3; 7 nucleotides agree with TRBD2. The V and J ends lost 2 bases and 3 bases, in that order; junction bases with no gene match: 5. Germline V gene lookup returns CDR1 SGHTA and CDR2 FQGTGA. The CDR3 totals 15 residues.

In this sample, this clone turned up a few times. The chain recombines TRBV7-9 with TRBJ2-7; no definite D call. Germline V gene sequence: CDR1 SEHNR, CDR2 FQNEAQ (reference sequence). This CDR3 is 14 amino acids long. Trimming removed 5 bases from V and 3 bases from J, with 14 bases in between. The CDR3 reads CASSQTSTNYEQYF. The CDR3 bases are TGTGCCAGCAGCCAGACTTCTACAAACTACGAGCAGTACTTC.

The V and J genes are TRBV9 and TRBJ2-2; 9 nucleotides match TRBD2. Germline lookup yields CDR1 SGDLS and CDR2 YYNGEE. CDR3 length: 17 amino acids. Losses at the gene ends were 3 bases for V and 4 bases for J; bases not matched to a gene: 10. The CDR3 sequence: CASSAPRGGRVTGELFF. CDR3 DNA sequence: TGTGCCAGCAGCGCCCCCCGTGGCGGGAGGGTCACCGGGGAGCTGTTTTTT.

The chain is built from TRBV6-5 and TRBJ1-2; TRBD1 aligns across 8 bases. The CDR3 length is 13 residues. Trimming at V came to 6 bases and at J to 2 bases, leaving 2 bases not matched to a gene. In germline, CDR1 is MNHEY, CDR2 SVGAGI. The CDR3 loop reads CASRRQGNYGYTF. The DNA for the CDR3 is TGTGCCAGCAGGCGACAGGGGAACTATGGCTACACCTTC.

The chain recombines TRBV11-3 with TRBJ2-3, with TRBD2 matching over 12 bases. The CDR3 extends over 14 amino acids. With 5 bases clipped from V and 6 bases from J, the junction kept 3 bases outside the gene matches. Germline CDR1 SGHNT, CDR2 YENEEA. CDR3 DNA sequence: TGTGCCAGCAGCACTAGCGGGAGGCGGGATACGCAGTATTTT. The encoded protein is CASSTSGRRDTQYF.

The chain combines TRBV5-4 with TRBJ2-2; 9 bases are shared with TRBD2. Germline lookup yields CDR1 SGHNT and CDR2 YYREEE (reference sequence). J lost 11 bases, V lost 4 bases, and 3 bases had no gene match. CDR3 size: 12 residues. The CDR3 bases are TGTGCCAGCAGCCCTAGCGGGGCAGAGCTGTTTTTT. It translates to CASSPSGAELFF.

The chain is built from TRBV4-1 and TRBJ2-1; 12 bases fit TRBD2. Unmatched junction bases numbered 2, after V lost 3 bases and J lost 5 bases. Germline lookup yields CDR1 MGHRA and CDR2 YSYEKL. The CDR3 is 15 residues long. CDR3 in DNA: TGCGCCAGCAGCCAGAGGACTAGCGGGAACAATGAGCAGTTCTTC. Residues: CASSQRTSGNNEQFF.

The chain recombines TRBV7-9 with TRBJ2-5; D may correspond to TRBD1 or TRBD2 (5 bases each). The CDR3 is 14 amino acids. The germline CDR1 and CDR2 sequences are SEHNR and FQNEAQ (reference sequence). The V gene lost 0 bases and the J gene lost 2 bases, with 7 bases spanning the gap. The CDR3 DNA is TGTGCCAGCAGCTTAGCTGAGGGGCAAGAGACCCAGTACTTC. Amino acids: CASSLAEGQETQYF.